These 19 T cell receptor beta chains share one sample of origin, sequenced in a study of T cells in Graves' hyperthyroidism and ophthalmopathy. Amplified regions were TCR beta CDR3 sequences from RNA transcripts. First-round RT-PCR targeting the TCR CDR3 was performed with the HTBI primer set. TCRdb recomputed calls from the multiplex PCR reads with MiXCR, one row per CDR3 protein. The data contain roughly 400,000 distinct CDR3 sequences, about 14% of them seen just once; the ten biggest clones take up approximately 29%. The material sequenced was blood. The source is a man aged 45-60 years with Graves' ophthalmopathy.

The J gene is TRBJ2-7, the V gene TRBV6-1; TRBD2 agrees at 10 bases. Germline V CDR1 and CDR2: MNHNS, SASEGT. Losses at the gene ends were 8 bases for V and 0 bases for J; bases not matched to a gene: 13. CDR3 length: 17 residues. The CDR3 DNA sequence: TGTGCCAGCGACTATTCTATGGGACTAGCGAGCTCCTACGAGCAGTACTTC. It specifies CASDYSMGLASSYEQYF.

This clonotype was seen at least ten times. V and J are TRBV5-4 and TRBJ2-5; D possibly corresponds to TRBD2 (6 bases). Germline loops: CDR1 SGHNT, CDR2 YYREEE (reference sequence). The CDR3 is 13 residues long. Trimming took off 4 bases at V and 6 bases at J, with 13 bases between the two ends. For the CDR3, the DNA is TGTGCCAGCAGCGGTCCTAGCGAAAAGACCCAGTACTTC. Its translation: CASSGPSEKTQYF.

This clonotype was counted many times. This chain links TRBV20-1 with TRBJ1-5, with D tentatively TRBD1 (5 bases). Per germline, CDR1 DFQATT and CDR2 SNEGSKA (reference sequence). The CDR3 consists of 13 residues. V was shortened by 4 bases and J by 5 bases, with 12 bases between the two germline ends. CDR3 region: CSATEGRDQPQHF. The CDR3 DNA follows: TGCAGTGCTACCGAGGGCAGGGATCAGCCCCAGCATTTT.

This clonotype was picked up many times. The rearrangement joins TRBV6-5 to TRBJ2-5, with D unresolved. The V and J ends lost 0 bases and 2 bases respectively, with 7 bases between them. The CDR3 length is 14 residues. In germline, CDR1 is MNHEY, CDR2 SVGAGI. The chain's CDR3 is CASSYSQAQETQYF. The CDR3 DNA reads TGTGCCAGCAGTTACTCTCAGGCACAAGAGACCCAGTACTTC.

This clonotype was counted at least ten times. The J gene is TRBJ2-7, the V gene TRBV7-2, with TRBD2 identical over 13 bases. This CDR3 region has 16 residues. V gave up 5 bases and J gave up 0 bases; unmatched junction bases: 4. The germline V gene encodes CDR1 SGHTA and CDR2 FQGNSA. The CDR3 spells CASSPRTSGSSYEQYF. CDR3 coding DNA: TGTGCCAGCAGCCCCAGGACTAGCGGGAGCTCCTACGAGCAGTACTTC.

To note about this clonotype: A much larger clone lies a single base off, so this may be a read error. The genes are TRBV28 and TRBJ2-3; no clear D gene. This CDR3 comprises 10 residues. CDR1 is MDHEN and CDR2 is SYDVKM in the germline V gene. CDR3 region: CVTQGDTRYF. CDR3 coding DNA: TGTGTCACTCAAGGAGATACGCGGTATTTT. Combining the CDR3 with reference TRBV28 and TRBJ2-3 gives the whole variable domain DVKVTQSSRYLVKRTGEKVFLECVQDMDHENMFWYRQDPGLGLRLIYFSYDVKMKEKGDIPEGYSVSREKKERFSLILESASTNQTSMYLCVTQGDTRYFGPGTRLTVL.

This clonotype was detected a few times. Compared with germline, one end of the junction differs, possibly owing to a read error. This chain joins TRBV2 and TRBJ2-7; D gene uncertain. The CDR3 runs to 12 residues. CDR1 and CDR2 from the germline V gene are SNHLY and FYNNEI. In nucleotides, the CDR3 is TGTGCCTGCAGTGCTTTAGATGCGGAGCAGTACTTC. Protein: CACSALDAEQYF.

CDR3: CASSYRGLAGASSYNEQFF. In nucleotides, the CDR3 is TGTGCCAGCAGTTACCGGGGGCTAGCGGGAGCCAGCTCCTACAATGAGCAGTTCTTC. This sequence joins TRBV6-5 and TRBJ2-1; 10 bases agree with TRBD2. Unmatched junction bases numbered 10, after V lost 2 bases and J lost 0 bases. CDR1 is MNHEY and CDR2 is SVGAGI in the germline V gene. This CDR3 spans 19 amino acids.

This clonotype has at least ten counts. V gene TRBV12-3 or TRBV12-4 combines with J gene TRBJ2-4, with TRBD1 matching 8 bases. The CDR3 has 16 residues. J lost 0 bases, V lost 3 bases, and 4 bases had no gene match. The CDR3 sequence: CASSFVGTGAKNIQYF. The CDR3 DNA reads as TGTGCCAGCAGTTTCGTCGGGACAGGAGCCAAAAACATTCAGTACTTC.

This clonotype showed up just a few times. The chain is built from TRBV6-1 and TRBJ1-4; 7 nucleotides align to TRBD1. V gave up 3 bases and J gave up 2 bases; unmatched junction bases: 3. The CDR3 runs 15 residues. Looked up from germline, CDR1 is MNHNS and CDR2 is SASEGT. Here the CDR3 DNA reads TGTGCCAGCAGTGACCCCAGGGGGACTAATGAAAAACTGTTTTTT. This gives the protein CASSDPRGTNEKLFF.

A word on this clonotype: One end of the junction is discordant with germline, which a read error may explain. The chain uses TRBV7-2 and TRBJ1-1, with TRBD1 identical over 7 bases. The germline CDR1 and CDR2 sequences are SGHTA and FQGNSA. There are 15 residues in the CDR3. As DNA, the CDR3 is TGTGCCAGCAGCCGAGGTGGGACAGAGAACGCTGAAGCTTTCTTT. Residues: CASSRGGTENAEAFF. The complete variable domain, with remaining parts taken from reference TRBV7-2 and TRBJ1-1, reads GAGVSQSPSNKVTEKGKDVELRCDPISGHTALYWYRQSLGQGLEFLIYFQGNSAPDKSGLPSDRFSAERTGGSVSTLTIQRTQQEDSAVYLCASSRGGTENAEAFFGQGTRLTVV.

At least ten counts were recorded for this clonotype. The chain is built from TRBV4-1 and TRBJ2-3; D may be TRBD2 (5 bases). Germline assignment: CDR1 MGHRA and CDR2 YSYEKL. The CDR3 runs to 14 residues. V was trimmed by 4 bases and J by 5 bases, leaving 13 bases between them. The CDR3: CASSRGGGRDTQYF. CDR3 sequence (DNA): TGCGCCAGCAGCCGCGGAGGTGGGCGAGATACGCAGTATTTT.

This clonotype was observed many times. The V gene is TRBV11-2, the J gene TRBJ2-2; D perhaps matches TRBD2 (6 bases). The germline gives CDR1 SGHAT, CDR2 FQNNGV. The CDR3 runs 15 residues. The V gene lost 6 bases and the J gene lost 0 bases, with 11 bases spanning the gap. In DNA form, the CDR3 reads TGTGCCAGCAGGTGGGGGGATCCGAACACCGGGGAGCTGTTTTTT. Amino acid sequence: CASRWGDPNTGELFF.

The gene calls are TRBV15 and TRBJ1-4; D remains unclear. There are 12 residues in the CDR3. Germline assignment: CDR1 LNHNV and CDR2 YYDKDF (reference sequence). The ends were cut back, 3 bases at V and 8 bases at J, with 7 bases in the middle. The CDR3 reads CATSRTLEKLFF. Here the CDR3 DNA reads TGTGCCACCAGCAGGACATTGGAAAAACTGTTTTTT.

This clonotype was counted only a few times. CDR3 sequence reads: CASSQPLAGAPYEQFF. CDR3 sequence (DNA): TGCGCCAGCAGCCAACCACTAGCGGGGGCCCCATATGAGCAGTTCTTC. The chain combines TRBV4-1 with TRBJ2-1, with TRBD2 matching 11 bases. Per germline, CDR1 MGHRA and CDR2 YSYEKL. This CDR3 is 16 amino acids long. V shed 2 bases and J 8 bases; nucleotides not matched to a gene: 8.

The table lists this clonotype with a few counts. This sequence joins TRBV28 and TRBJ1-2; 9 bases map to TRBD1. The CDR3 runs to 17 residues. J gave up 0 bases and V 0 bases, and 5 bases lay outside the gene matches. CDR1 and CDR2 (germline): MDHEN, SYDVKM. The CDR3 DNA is TGTGCCAGCAGTTTATGGGGACAGGGAATTACTAACTATGGCTACACCTTC. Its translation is CASSLWGQGITNYGYTF.

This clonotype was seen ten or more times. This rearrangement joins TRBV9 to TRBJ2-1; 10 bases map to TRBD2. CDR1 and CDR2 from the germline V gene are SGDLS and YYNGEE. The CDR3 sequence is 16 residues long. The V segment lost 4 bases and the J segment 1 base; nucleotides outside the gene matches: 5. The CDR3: CASSQKGLASYNEQFF. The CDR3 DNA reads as TGTGCCAGCAGCCAAAAGGGACTAGCGTCCTACAATGAGCAGTTCTTC.

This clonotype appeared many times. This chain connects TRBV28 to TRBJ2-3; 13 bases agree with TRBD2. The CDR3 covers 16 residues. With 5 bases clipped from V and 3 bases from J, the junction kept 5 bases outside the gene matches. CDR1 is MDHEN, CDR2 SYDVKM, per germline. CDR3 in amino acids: CASSQTSGRGTDTQYF. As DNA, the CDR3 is TGTGCCAGCAGTCAAACTAGCGGGAGGGGGACAGATACGCAGTATTTT.

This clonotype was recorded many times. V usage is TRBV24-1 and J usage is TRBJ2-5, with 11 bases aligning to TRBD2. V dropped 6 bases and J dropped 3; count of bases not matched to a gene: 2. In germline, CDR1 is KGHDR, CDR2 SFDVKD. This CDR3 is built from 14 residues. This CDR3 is CATSQTSGEETQYF. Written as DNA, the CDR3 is TGTGCCACCAGTCAGACTAGCGGGGAAGAGACCCAGTACTTC.